This T cell receptor (beta chain) was observed in a study of blood T cell repertoires in COVID-19. Study-wide context: Some COVID-19 samples were acute and others convalescent; all came from the United States, Italy and Spain. PBMCs, B-cell-depleted T cells, or T cells were the source of the cDNA or gDNA that made up the material.

Followed over time, Seattle patients had been enrolled while infection was active. This CDR3 is built from 15 residues. Germline assignment: CDR1 SGHRS and CDR2 YFSETQ. The trim removed 1 base at V and 3 bases at J, leaving 3 bases unmatched. The authors' processing: Quantification of nucleated cells was approximated via reference gene primer amplification. Data came from immunoSEQ multiplex PCR; TCRdb stores just in-frame clones and leaves some out. The V and J calls and clone size come from that table; D and trimming were worked out from the DNA. This table has around 330,000 clones, roughly 88% appearing once.

Material: peripheral blood. The chain has TRBV5-1 and TRBJ1-4, with TRBD1 matching 7 bases. The sequence was collected from a woman aged 30 to 39 with COVID-19, enrolled during active disease. The CDR3 protein is CASSLSGQPNEKLFF. CDR3 DNA: TGCGCCAGCAGCTTGTCGGGACAGCCTAATGAAAAACTGTTTTTT.